This T cell receptor beta chain was sequenced for a study of blood T cell repertoires in COVID-19 (dated by TCRdb to 2020 to 2022). At the level of the whole study: Samples from collaborators originated in the United States, Italy and Spain and spanned both the acute and convalescent phases of COVID-19. The material from the prospective study consisted of cDNA or gDNA derived from T cells, B-cell-depleted T cells, or PBMCs. Deeply sampled blood TCRbeta repertoires from subjects exposed to, actively infected with, or recovered from COVID-19 were included in the dataset. The repertoires were released in a freely available public database meant as a resource for research on the immune response to SARS-CoV-2. Samples were obtained from the ongoing ImmuneRACE study (first 160 participants) and from some 1,200 subjects provided by 6 global collaborators. A de-identified subject ID, COVID-19 status, age in years and sex were almost always included in the sample metadata. Where available, HLA class I and class II types were taken from metadata supplied by the sample provider and were not determined by assay-based typing. What the authors observed across the whole study: How much clinical and demographic metadata was included differed by source and by participant, and the metadata was provided uncurated.

V has 3 bases trimmed and J has 7 bases trimmed; junction bases matching no gene number 5. As encoded in the germline V gene, CDR1 is KGHDR while CDR2 is SFDVKD. Inclusive of the bounding cysteine and phenylalanine, the CDR3 is 14 residues long. The DNA shown is the 42-base CDR3, in frame from base 1. About this clone: Its antigen is still unknown. No much larger clone is present one base from it, and per-base qualities are unavailable.

Collaborating institutions collected whole blood in K2EDTA tubes following their own protocols. For TCRbeta analysis, collaborator samples were shipped as frozen whole blood, as isolated PBMCs, or as DNA extracted from either sample type. TCRbeta CDR3 regions were amplified from genomic DNA using the immunoSEQ Assay, a bias-controlled multiplex PCR. The paper's data handling went like this. The number of nucleated cells in each sample was estimated from the amplification of reference gene primers within the assay. Sequence reads were collapsed and filtered to measure the absolute abundance of every unique TCRbeta CDR3 rearrangement. For each sample, productive Simpson clonality was calculated as the square root of Simpson's diversity index across productive rearrangements. What TCRdb holds here is the immuneACCESS table cut down to in-frame rearrangements. Part of the clones is not present; checked against another copy, under half of the missing clones reflect an unresolved V gene, and the others are unexplained. Clone size and the V and J calls come from that table; the DNA yielded D and trimming. This sample gives fewer than 350,000 clones in total; roughly 79% of them show up just once. The leading ten clones occupy 2.5% to 3% of the sample.

In this chain, TRBV24-1 is recombined with TRBJ1-2, with TRBD1 identical over 9 junction bases. Sequenced: peripheral blood. The receptor comes from a woman aged 55-70 years with active or convalescent COVID-19. The nucleotide sequence is TGTGCCACCAGTGATGGGGGACAGGGTGGTGGCTACACCTTC. Translated, it gives CATSDGGQGGGYTF.